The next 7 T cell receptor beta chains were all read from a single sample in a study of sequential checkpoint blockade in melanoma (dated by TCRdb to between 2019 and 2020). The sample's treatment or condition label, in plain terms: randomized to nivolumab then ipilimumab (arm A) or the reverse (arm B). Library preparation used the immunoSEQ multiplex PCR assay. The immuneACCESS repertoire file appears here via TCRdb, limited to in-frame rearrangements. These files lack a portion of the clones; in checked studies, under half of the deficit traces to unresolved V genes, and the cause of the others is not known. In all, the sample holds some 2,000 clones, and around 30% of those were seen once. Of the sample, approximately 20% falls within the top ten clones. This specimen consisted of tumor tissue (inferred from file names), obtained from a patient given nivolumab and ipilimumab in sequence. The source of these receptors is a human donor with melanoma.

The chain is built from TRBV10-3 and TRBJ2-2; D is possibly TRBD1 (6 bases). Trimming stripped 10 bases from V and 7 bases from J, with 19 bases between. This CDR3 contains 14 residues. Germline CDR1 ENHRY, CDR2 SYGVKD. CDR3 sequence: CASKEGVVGGELFF. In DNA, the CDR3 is TGTGCCAGTAAAGAGGGGGTTGTAGGCGGGGAGCTGTTTTTT.

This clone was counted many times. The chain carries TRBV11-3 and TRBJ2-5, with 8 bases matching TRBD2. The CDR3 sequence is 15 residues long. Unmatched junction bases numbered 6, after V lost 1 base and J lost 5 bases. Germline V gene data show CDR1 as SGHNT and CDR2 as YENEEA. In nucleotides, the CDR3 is TGTGCCAGCAGCTTAGTCGGGGGGGCCGGGGAGACCCAGTACTTC. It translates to CASSLVGGAGETQYF.

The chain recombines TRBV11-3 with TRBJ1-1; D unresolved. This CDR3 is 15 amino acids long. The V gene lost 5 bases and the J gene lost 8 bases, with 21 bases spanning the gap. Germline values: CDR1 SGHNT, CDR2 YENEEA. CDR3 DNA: TGTGCCAGCAGCCATGTGACAAACCGGGGATTGGAAGCTTTCTTT. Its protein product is CASSHVTNRGLEAFF.

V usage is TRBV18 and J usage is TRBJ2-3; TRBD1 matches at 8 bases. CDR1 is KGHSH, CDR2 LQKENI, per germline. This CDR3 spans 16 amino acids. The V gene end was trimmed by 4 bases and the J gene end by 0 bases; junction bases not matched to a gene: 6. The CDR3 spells CASSLGQGGSTDTQYF. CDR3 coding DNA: TGTGCCAGCTCACTCGGACAGGGAGGCAGCACAGATACGCAGTATTTT.

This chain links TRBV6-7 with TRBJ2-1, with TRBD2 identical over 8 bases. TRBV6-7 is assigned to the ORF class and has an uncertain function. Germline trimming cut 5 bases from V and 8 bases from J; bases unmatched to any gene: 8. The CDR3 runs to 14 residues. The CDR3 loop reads CASSRAGAGYEQFF. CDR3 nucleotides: TGTGCCAGCAGTCGAGCGGGGGCCGGGTATGAGCAGTTCTTC.

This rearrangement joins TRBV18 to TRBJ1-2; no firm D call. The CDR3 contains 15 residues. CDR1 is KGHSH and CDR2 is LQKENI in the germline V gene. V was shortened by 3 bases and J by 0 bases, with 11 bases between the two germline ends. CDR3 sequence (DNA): TGTGCCAGCTCACCCAGCACAGAAGCTAACTATGGCTACACCTTC. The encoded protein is CASSPSTEANYGYTF.

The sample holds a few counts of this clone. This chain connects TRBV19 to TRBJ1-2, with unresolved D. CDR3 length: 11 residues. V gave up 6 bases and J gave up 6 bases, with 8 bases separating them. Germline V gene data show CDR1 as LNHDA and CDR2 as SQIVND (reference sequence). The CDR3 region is CASSNMDGYTF. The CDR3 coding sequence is TGTGCCAGTAGCAACATGGATGGCTACACCTTC.